Shown below are 2 T cell receptor beta chains from a single sample sequenced in a study of control samples from healthy donors and cancer patients. Here immunoSEQ multiplex PCR was the method, and the copy in TCRdb shows in-frame clones only, minus some. The table lists about 79,000 clones, roughly 93% of them singletons, with about 1.3% in the top ten. Sequencing was carried out using PBMCs. Source of these receptors: a middle-aged woman with lung cancer.

The J gene is TRBJ1-4, the V gene TRBV19; 7 positions match TRBD1. CDR1 is LNHDA, CDR2 SQIVND, per germline (reference sequence). CDR3 length: 15 amino acids. With 5 bases clipped from V and 1 base from J, the junction kept 4 bases outside the gene matches. This CDR3 is CASSPTGVTNEKLFF. In DNA, the CDR3 is TGTGCCAGTAGTCCTACAGGGGTAACTAATGAAAAACTGTTTTTT.

This clone was counted a single time. V and J are TRBV11-2 and TRBJ2-3; TRBD2 matches at 7 bases. With V trimmed by 5 bases and J by 2 bases, 7 bases remained unmatched. CDR3 length equals 15 residues. Germline CDR1 is SGHAT and CDR2 is FQNNGV. This CDR3 reads CASSPRGGTTDTQYF. In nucleotides, the CDR3 is TGTGCCAGCAGCCCGCGCGGGGGAACCACAGATACGCAGTATTTT.